The sequence of this T cell receptor beta chain was determined in a study of shared clonotypes between healthy human individuals. Study context: A couple of women and a few men aged 18 to 49 served as donors. Study results and limitations: With several donors compared, roughly 4.9% of naive CD4 clonotypes were shared.

Execution of the assay was at deep level. Data came from immunoSEQ multiplex PCR; TCRdb stores just in-frame clones and leaves some out. The data hold more than 550,000 clones, with around 90% observed a single time. A remark on this clone: Its target is unknown.

Naivety among CD8 cells was defined by CD45RO negativity and positive CCR7 selection, thereby excluding terminally differentiated effector memory CD45RA+ cells. Trimming removed 4 bases at V and 1 base at J, with 5 bases between. This CDR3 is built from 13 residues. Germline V gene data show CDR1 as SGDLS and CDR2 as YYNGEE. This sequence originates from a man in his thirties or forties in good health. V gene TRBV9 combines with J gene TRBJ2-2; D is unresolved. Sequencing used naive CD8+ T cells sorted from blood. CDR3: CASSTGNTGELFF. CDR3 nucleotide sequence: TGTGCCAGCAGCACGGGGAACACCGGGGAGCTGTTTTTT.